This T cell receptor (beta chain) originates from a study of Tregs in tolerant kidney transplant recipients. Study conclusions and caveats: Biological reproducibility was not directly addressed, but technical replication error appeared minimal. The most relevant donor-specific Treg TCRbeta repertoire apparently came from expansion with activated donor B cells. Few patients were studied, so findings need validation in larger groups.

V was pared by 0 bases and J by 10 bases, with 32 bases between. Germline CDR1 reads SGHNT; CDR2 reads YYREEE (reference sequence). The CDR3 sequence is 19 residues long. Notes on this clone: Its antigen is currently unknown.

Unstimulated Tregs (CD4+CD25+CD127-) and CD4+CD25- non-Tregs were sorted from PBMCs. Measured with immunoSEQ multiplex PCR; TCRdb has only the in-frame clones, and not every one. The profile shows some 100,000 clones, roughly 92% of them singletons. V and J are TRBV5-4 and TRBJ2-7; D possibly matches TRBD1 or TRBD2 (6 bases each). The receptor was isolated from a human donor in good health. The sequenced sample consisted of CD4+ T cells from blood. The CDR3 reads CASSLGGALYLRSTSDQYF. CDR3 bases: TGTGCCAGCAGCTTGGGGGGGGCCCTCTACTTACGATCTACGAGCGACCAGTACTTC.